A single sample is the source of the 20 T cell receptor beta chains below, sequenced in a study of blood T cell repertoires in COVID-19. Sequencing used immunoSEQ multiplex PCR; TCRdb keeps in-frame clones, though not all of them. The top ten clones hold about 16% of a sample with roughly 43,000 clones, about 87% of them seen once. Input material: peripheral blood. These receptor sequences come from a man aged 55 to 70 with active COVID-19.

The chain recombines TRBV6-2 or TRBV6-3 with TRBJ1-4, with 7 bases aligning to TRBD1. This CDR3 region has 16 residues. CDR1 MNHEY and CDR2 SVGEGT come from the germline V gene. Unmatched junction bases numbered 8, after V lost 2 bases and J lost 5 bases. CDR3 residues: CASSYGGGSENEKLFF. The CDR3 DNA is TGTGCCAGCAGTTACGGAGGGGGCTCGGAGAATGAAAAACTGTTTTTT.

This chain joins TRBV11-2 and TRBJ2-5; D perhaps matches TRBD1 (7 bases). CDR1 SGHAT and CDR2 FQNNGV come from the germline V gene. The germline V and J ends were trimmed by 2 bases and 5 bases, with 21 bases remaining between them. The CDR3 covers 17 residues. The CDR3, as DNA: TGTGCCAGCAGCTTACTAAGGGACAGCCGGGCGGGGGAGACCCAGTACTTC. Protein sequence: CASSLLRDSRAGETQYF.

This clone was picked up a small number of times. The CDR3 DNA is TGTGCCAGCAGCTCCCCACTAGAGCTAGAAGAGACCCAGTACTTC. It specifies CASSSPLELEETQYF. The genes are TRBV28 and TRBJ2-5, with D possibly matching TRBD2 (5 bases). Germline loops: CDR1 MDHEN, CDR2 SYDVKM. V was clipped by 6 bases and J by 3 bases, with 17 bases between them. The CDR3 runs 15 residues. The whole variable domain, remainder taken from reference TRBV28 and TRBJ2-5, is DVKVTQSSRYLVKRTGEKVFLECVQDMDHENMFWYRQDPGLGLRLIYFSYDVKMKEKGDIPEGYSVSREKKERFSLILESASTNQTSMYLCASSSPLELEETQYFGPGTRLLVL.

In nucleotides, the CDR3 is TGCGCCAGCAGCTTGGACAGTACCTACGAGCAGTACTTC. Translated: CASSLDSTYEQYF. The chain employs TRBV5-1 and TRBJ2-7; no clear D gene. The CDR3 has 13 amino acids. Germline-derived CDR1 and CDR2 are SGHRS and YFSETQ. V was cut by 0 bases and J by 2 bases, with 6 bases left in between.

This clone has more than one count but fewer than ten. The chain joins TRBV15 to TRBJ1-5; 7 bases line up with TRBD1. CDR3 length equals 15 residues. Per germline, CDR1 LNHNV and CDR2 YYDKDF (reference sequence). The V gene end was trimmed by 5 bases and the J gene end by 4 bases; junction bases not matched to a gene: 8. CDR3 sequence reads: CATSRVPGGNQPQHF. The CDR3 coding sequence is TGTGCCACCAGCCGAGTTCCAGGGGGTAATCAGCCCCAGCATTTT.

The rearrangement joins TRBV30 to TRBJ2-3; D gene uncertain. This CDR3 is built from 12 residues. V lost 5 bases and J 1 base, leaving 7 bases between the germline ends. Germline loops: CDR1 GTSNPN, CDR2 SVGIG (reference sequence). The CDR3: CAWDIGTDTQYF. The DNA for the CDR3 is TGTGCCTGGGACATCGGCACAGATACGCAGTATTTT.

The gene calls are TRBV6-6 and TRBJ2-7; TRBD2 matches at 7 bases. The CDR3 has 14 amino acids. Germline CDR1 is MNHNY and CDR2 is SVGAGI (reference sequence). J gave up 7 bases and V 7 bases, and 13 bases lay outside the gene matches. The CDR3 coding sequence is TGTGCCAGCACCGAAGCGGGATCCGGGAGGGAGCAGTACTTC. Its protein product is CASTEAGSGREQYF.

The chain links TRBV19 to TRBJ1-5, with D maybe TRBD1 (6 bases). Germline V gene sequence: CDR1 LNHDA, CDR2 SQIVND (reference sequence). The CDR3 spans 15 residues. V lost 2 bases to trimming and J lost 6 bases, with 14 bases between them. Written as DNA, the CDR3 is TGTGCCAGTAGTATAAGTGAGGGGGGGCTTCAGCCCCAGCATTTT. Translated: CASSISEGGLQPQHF.

The chain carries TRBV5-5 and TRBJ2-5, with TRBD1 matching over 8 bases. This CDR3 region has 16 residues. Germline-derived CDR1 and CDR2 are SGHKS and YYEKEE (reference sequence). With 1 base clipped from V and 5 bases from J, the junction kept 10 bases outside the gene matches. This CDR3 reads CASSLSRAGGWETQYF. CDR3 coding DNA: TGTGCCAGCAGCTTGTCGAGGGCAGGGGGCTGGGAGACCCAGTACTTC.

This chain links TRBV2 with TRBJ2-1, with 10 nucleotides matching TRBD2. Germline-derived CDR1 and CDR2 are SNHLY and FYNNEI. The trim removed 1 base at V and 7 bases at J, leaving 4 bases unmatched. The CDR3 length is 15 residues. CDR3 residues: CASSEGTSGGNEQFF. The CDR3 DNA sequence: TGTGCCAGCAGTGAAGGGACTAGCGGTGGGAATGAGCAGTTCTTC.

The V gene is TRBV5-4, the J gene TRBJ1-3, with TRBD1 as a possible D gene (5 bases). Trimming pared 4 bases from V and 4 bases from J, leaving 12 bases between. The germline V gene has CDR1 SGHNT and CDR2 YYREEE (reference sequence). The CDR3 extends over 14 amino acids. The CDR3 region is CASSGGSGGNTIYF. The CDR3 nucleotides are TGTGCCAGCAGCGGGGGGTCGGGAGGAAACACCATATATTTT. Supplemented by reference TRBV5-4 and TRBJ1-3, the full variable domain reads ETGVTQSPTHLIKTRGQQVTLRCSSQSGHNTVSWYQQALGQGPQFIFQYYREEENGRGNFPPRFSGLQFPNYSSELNVNALELDDSALYLCASSGGSGGNTIYFGEGSWLTVV.

This sequence joins TRBV29-1 and TRBJ2-7; D remains ambiguous. The CDR3 is 13 amino acids. Per germline, CDR1 SQVTM and CDR2 ANQGSEA. Trimming shortened V by 5 bases and J by 0 bases, and 11 bases separated the two germline ends. CDR3 nucleotide sequence: TGCAGCGTTATTAGCTTGAGCTCCTACGAGCAGTACTTC. It encodes CSVISLSSYEQYF.

This clone came up once. The V gene is TRBV2, the J gene TRBJ2-2, with D uncertain. Germline CDR1 and CDR2: SNHLY and FYNNEI. V lost 9 bases to trimming and J lost 0 bases, with 11 bases between them. The CDR3 covers 14 residues. CDR3 sequence (DNA): TGTGCCAGTGGGCATCCCGCGAACACCGGGGAGCTGTTTTTT. This codes for CASGHPANTGELFF.

The chain has TRBV28 and TRBJ2-7; perhaps TRBD2 as D (5 bases). In germline, CDR1 is MDHEN, CDR2 SYDVKM. V was clipped by 8 bases and J by 4 bases, with 9 bases between them. The CDR3 is 11 amino acids. As DNA, the CDR3 is TGTGCCAGCCTGGGGAGATACGAGCAGTACTTC. It encodes CASLGRYEQYF.

The chain couples TRBV28 to TRBJ2-1; D is perhaps TRBD1 (6 bases). Germline values: CDR1 MDHEN, CDR2 SYDVKM. V dropped 8 bases and J dropped 2 bases, with 16 bases sitting between them. The CDR3 covers 15 residues. The CDR3 nucleotides read TGTGCCAGCGGCTCCACCAGGGGTCCCTACAATGAGCAGTTCTTC. It encodes CASGSTRGPYNEQFF.

The chain combines TRBV18 with TRBJ1-1, with D hard to call. Germline-derived CDR1 and CDR2 are KGHSH and LQKENI. This CDR3 has 15 amino acids. With 2 bases removed from V and 0 bases from J, the gap between germline ends came to 10 bases. CDR3 nucleotide sequence: TGTGCCAGCTCACCAGGCGGATACATGAACACTGAAGCTTTCTTT. Encoded protein: CASSPGGYMNTEAFF.

The genes are TRBV4-1 and TRBJ1-6; 8 nucleotides agree with TRBD1. Trimming removed 2 bases from V and 7 bases from J; junction bases left unmatched: 7. Germline V gene data show CDR1 as MGHRA and CDR2 as YSYEKL. CDR3 size: 16 residues. CDR3 DNA: TGCGCCAGCAGCCAACCTCGACAGGGGCGGAATTCACCCCTCCACTTT. This translates into CASSQPRQGRNSPLHF.

The chain joins TRBV5-1 to TRBJ2-7; TRBD2 matches 11 bases. Germline lookup yields CDR1 SGHRS and CDR2 YFSETQ. With V trimmed by 5 bases and J by 2 bases, 6 bases remained unmatched. The CDR3 sequence is 15 residues long. CDR3 in amino acids: CASRSVSGRAYEQYF. The DNA for the CDR3 is TGCGCCAGCAGATCAGTTAGCGGGAGGGCCTACGAGCAGTACTTC.

This clone was detected a few times. One junction end does not reproduce the germline sequence, and a read error may be involved. The CDR3 DNA follows: TGTGCTAGCAGCTTAGGAGAGGGCTCTGGAAACACCATATATTTT. Protein sequence: CASSLGEGSGNTIYF. The V gene is TRBV7-7, the J gene TRBJ1-3, with unresolved D. In germline, CDR1 is SSHAT, CDR2 FNYEAQ (reference sequence). This CDR3 spans 15 amino acids.

The chain couples TRBV29-1 to TRBJ1-5; TRBD1 aligns across 7 bases. Per germline, CDR1 SQVTM and CDR2 ANQGSEA. This CDR3 region has 14 residues. Trimming took 3 bases from V and 7 from J; bases not matched to a gene: 9. CDR3 DNA: TGCAGCGTTGACACCGGGCAGGGGGACCAGCCCCAGCATTTT. Translated: CSVDTGQGDQPQHF.